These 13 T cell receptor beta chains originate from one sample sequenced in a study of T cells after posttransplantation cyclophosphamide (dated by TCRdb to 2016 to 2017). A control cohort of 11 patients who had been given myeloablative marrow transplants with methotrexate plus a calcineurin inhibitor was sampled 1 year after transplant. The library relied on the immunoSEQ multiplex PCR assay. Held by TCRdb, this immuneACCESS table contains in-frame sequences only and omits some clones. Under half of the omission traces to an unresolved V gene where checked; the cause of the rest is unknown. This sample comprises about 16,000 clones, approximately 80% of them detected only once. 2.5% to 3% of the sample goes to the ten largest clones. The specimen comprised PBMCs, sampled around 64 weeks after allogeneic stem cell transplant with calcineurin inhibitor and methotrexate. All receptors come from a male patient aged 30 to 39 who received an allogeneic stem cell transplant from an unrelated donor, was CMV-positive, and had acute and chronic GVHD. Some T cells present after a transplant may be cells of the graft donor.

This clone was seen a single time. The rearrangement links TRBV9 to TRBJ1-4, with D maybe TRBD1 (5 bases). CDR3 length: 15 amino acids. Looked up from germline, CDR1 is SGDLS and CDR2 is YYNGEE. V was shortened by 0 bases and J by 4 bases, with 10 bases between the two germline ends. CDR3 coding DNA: TGTGCCAGCAGCGTAGGAATGGGGGGTAATGAAAAACTGTTTTTT. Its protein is CASSVGMGGNEKLFF. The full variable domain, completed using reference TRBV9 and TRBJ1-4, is DSGVTQTPKHLITATGQRVTLRCSPRSGDLSVYWYQQSLDQGLQFLIQYYNGEERAKGNILERFSAQQFPDLHSELNLSSLELGDSALYFCASSVGMGGNEKLFFGSGTQLSVL.

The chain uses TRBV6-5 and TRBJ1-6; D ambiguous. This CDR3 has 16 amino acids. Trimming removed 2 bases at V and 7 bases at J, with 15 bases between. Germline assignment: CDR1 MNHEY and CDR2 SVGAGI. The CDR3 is CASSYGAWERNSPLHF. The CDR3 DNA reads TGTGCCAGCAGTTACGGTGCATGGGAGAGGAATTCACCCCTCCACTTT.

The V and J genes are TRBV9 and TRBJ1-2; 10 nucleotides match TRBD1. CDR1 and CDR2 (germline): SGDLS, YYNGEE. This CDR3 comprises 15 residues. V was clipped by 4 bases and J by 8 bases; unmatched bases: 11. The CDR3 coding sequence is TGTGCCAGCAGCTCCCGGGACAGGGGAGTGAAAGGCTACACCTTC. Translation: CASSSRDRGVKGYTF.

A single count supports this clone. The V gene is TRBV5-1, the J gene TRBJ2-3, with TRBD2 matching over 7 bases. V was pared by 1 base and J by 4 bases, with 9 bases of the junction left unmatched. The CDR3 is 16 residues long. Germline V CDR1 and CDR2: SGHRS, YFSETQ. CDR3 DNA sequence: TGCGCCAGCAGCTTGCTTACGACTAGCCGTGCAGATACGCAGTATTTT. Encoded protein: CASSLLTTSRADTQYF. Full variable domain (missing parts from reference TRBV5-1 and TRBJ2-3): KAGVTQTPRYLIKTRGQQVTLSCSPISGHRSVSWYQQTPGQGLQFLFEYFSETQRNKGNFPGRFSGRQFSNSRSEMNVSTLELGDSALYLCASSLLTTSRADTQYFGPGTRLTVL.

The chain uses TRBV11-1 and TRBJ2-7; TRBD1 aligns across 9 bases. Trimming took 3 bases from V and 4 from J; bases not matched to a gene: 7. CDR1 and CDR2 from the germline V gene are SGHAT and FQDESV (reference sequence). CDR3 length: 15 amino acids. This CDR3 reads CASSFRGQGLYEQYF. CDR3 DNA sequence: TGTGCCAGCAGCTTTAGGGGACAGGGACTATACGAGCAGTACTTC.

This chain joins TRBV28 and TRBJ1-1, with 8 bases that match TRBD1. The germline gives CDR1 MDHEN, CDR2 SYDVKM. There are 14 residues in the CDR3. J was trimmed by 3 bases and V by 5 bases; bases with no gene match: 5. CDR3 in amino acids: CASSPRQGHTEAFF. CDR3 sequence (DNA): TGTGCCAGCAGTCCCCGACAGGGGCACACTGAAGCTTTCTTT.

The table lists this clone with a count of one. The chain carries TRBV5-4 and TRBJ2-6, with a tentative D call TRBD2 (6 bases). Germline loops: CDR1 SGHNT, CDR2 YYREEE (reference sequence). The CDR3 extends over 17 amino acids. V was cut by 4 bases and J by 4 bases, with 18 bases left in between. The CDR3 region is CASSLPEGESGANVLTF. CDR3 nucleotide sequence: TGTGCCAGCAGCCTACCGGAGGGCGAAAGCGGGGCCAACGTCCTGACTTTC.

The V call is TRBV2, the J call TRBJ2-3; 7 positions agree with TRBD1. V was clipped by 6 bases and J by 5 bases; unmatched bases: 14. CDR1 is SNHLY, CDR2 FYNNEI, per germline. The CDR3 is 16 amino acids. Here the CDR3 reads CASSDRATLSGDTQYF. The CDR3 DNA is TGTGCCAGCAGCGACAGGGCCACTCTAAGCGGAGATACGCAGTATTTT.

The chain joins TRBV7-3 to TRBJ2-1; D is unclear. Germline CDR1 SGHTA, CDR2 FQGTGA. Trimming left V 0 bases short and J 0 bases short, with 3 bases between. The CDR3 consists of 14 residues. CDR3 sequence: CASSLTNSYNEQFF. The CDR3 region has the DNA TGTGCCAGCAGCTTAACTAACTCCTACAATGAGCAGTTCTTC.

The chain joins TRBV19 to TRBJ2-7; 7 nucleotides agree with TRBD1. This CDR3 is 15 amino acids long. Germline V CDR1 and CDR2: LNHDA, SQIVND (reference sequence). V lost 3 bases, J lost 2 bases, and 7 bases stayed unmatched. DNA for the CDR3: TGTGCCAGTAGTATCAAGACAGGGAATACCTACGAGCAGTACTTC. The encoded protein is CASSIKTGNTYEQYF.

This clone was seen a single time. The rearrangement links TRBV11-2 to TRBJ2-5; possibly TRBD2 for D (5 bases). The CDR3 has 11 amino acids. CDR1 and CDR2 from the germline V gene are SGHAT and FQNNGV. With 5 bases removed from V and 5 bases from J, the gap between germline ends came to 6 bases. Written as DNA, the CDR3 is TGTGCCAGCAGCGGGGAGGAGACCCAGTACTTC. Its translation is CASSGEETQYF.

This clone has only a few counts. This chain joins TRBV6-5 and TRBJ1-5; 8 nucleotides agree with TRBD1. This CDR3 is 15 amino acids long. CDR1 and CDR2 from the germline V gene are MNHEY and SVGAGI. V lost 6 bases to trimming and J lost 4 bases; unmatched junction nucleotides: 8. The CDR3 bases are TGTGCCAGCAGGATAAGACAGGGGTCGAATCAGCCCCAGCATTTT. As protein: CASRIRQGSNQPQHF.

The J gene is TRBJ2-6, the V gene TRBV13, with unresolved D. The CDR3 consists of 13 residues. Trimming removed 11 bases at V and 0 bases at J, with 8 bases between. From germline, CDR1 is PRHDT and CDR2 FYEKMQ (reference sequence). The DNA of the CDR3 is TGTGCCGCCCGCGGCTCTGGGGCCAACGTCCTGACTTTC. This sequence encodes CAARGSGANVLTF.